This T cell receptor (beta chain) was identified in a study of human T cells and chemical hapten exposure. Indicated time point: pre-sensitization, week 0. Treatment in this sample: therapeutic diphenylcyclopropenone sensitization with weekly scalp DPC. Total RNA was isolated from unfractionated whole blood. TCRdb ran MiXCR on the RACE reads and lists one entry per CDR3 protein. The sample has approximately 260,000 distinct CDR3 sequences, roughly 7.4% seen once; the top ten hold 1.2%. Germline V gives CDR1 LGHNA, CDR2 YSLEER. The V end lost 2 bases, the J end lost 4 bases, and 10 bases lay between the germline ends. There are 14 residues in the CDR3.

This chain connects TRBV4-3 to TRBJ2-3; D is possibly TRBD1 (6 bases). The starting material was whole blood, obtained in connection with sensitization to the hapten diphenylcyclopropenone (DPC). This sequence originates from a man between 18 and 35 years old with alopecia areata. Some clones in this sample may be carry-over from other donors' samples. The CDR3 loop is CASSQLEGADTQYF. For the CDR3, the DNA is TGCGCCAGCAGCCAATTAGAGGGGGCAGATACGCAGTATTTT.